These T cell receptor beta chains were read from a single sample in a study of T-cell reconstitution after alpha-beta-depleted transplantation in children. In TCRdb, the PCR reads were re-called with MiXCR into one record per CDR3 protein. The repertoire has 190,000 or so distinct CDR3 sequences, approximately 14% of them found once; the top ten carry about 12%. The sequencing used PBMCs from the stem cell graft donor, collected from the stem cell graft. The receptors originated from a human donor who donated a stem cell graft to a child with acute lymphoblastic leukemia. Both conserved end residues are part of each CDR3. A D gene is named only where the DNA matches it firmly. Some rows have no size entry. The others give once, few or many, or a class for an expanded clone.

TRBV29-1	TRBJ2-2	few	-	CSAESQGATGELFF	TGCAGCGCCGAGTCACAGGGAGCCACCGGGGAGCTGTTTTTT
TRBV5-1	TRBJ2-5	many	TRBD1	CASSIGTVVGETQYF	TGCGCCAGCAGCATCGGGACAGTGGTAGGAGAGACCCAGTACTTC
TRBV6-1	TRBJ2-7	many	-	CASSRPPTYEQYF	TGTGCCAGCAGTCGACCCCCTACCTACGAGCAGTACTTC
TRBV6-2/TRBV6-3	TRBJ2-7	few	-	CASSLPPLAYEQYF	TGTGCCAGCAGCCTCCCGCCCCTCGCCTACGAGCAGTACTTC
TRBV19	TRBJ2-2	many	TRBD1	CATRQGGNTGELFF	TGTGCCACCAGACAGGGGGGGAACACCGGGGAGCTGTTTTTT
TRBV5-1	TRBJ2-1	many	TRBD2	CASSLFLAGGNEQFF	TGCGCCAGCAGCTTGTTCCTAGCGGGAGGGAATGAGCAGTTCTTC
TRBV10-3	TRBJ2-1	-	-	CAISTRYNEQFF	TGTGCCATCAGTACTAGGTACAATGAGCAGTTCTTC
TRBV20-1	TRBJ2-3	many	-	CSALISGVPNTQYF	TGCAGTGCTTTAATCTCCGGGGTACCGAATACGCAGTATTTT
TRBV5-1	TRBJ1-2	few	-	CASSLDEMTGIYYGYTF	TGCGCCAGCAGCCTAGATGAAATGACAGGAATTTACTATGGCTACACCTTC
TRBV24-1	TRBJ2-1	many	TRBD2	CATSDRTSGSFNEQFF	TGTGCCACCAGTGATAGGACTAGCGGGAGTTTCAATGAGCAGTTCTTC
TRBV7-9	TRBJ2-3	many	-	CASSLLPDQRGTDTQYF	TGTGCCAGCAGCCTACTCCCGGACCAGCGAGGCACAGATACGCAGTATTTT